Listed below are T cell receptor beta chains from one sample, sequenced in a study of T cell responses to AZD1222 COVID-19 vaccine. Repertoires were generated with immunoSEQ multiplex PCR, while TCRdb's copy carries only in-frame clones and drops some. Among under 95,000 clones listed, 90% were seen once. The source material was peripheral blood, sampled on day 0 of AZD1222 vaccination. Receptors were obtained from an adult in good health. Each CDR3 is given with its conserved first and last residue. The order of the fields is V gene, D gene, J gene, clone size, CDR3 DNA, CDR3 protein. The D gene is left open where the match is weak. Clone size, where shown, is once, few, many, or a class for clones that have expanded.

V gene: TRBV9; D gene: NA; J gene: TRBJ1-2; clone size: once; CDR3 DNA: TGTGCCAGCAGCGTAGATCTGGTAGGGCTGTATGGCTACACCTTC; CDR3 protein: CASSVDLVGLYGYTF
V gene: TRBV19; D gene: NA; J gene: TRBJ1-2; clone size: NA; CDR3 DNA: TGTGCCAGTAGTATTCCACCTCAGGGCAGCGGCTATGGCTACACCTTC; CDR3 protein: CASSIPPQGSGYGYTF
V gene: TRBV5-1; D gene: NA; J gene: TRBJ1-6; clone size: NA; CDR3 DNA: TGCGCCAGCAGCCCGATGCTGTTGCAGGACAATTCACCCCTCCACTTT; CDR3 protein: CASSPMLLQDNSPLHF
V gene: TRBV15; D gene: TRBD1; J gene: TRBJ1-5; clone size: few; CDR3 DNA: TGTGCCACCAGTAAGACAGGGCGGGGGGATCAGCCCCAGCATTTT; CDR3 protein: CATSKTGRGDQPQHF
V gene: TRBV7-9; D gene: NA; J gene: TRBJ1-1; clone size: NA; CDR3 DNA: TGTGCCAGCAGCTTGGGCGGTGAAGCTTTCTTT; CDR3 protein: CASSLGGEAFF
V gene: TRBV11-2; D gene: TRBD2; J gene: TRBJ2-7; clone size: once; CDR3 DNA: TGTGCCAGCAGCTTAGCGGGGGGGCTCCTCGAGCAGTACTTC; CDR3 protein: CASSLAGGLLEQYF
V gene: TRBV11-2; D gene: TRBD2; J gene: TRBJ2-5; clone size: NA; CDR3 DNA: TGTGCCAGCAGCCCCGGTAGCGGCGGGGGGGCGGAAGAGACCCAGTACTTC; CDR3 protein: CASSPGSGGGAEETQYF
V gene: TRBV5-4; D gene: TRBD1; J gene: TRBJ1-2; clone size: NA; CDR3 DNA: TGTGCCAGCACCTCCGGGACAGGGGGCTATGGCTACACCTTC; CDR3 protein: CASTSGTGGYGYTF
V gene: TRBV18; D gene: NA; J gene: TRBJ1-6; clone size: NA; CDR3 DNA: TGTGCCAGCTCACCACCGGGCCCTACATCACCCCTCCACTTT; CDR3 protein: CASSPPGPTSPLHF
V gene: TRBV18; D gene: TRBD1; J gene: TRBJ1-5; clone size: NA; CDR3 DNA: TGTGCCAGCTCGGGATCAACAGGGGCGAGTAATCAGCCCCAGCATTTT; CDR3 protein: CASSGSTGASNQPQHF
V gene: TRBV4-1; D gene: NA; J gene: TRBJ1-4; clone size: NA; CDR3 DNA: TGCGCCAGCAGCCAAGAGGGGGCAACTAATGAAAAACTGTTTTTT; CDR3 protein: CASSQEGATNEKLFF
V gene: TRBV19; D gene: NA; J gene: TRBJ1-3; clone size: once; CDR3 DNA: TGTGCCAGTAGCCTGGGGGCAGTCGTCTCTGGAAACACCATATATTTT; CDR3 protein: CASSLGAVVSGNTIYF
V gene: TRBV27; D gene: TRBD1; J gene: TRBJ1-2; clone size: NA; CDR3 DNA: TGTGCCAGCAGTTATAACAGGGGGCCGTATGGCTACACCTTC; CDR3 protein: CASSYNRGPYGYTF